A single sample is the source of the 30 T cell receptor beta chains below, sequenced in a study of identical twins. TCRdb itself ran the 5' RACE reads through MiXCR, one entry per CDR3 protein. The sample shows under 350,000 distinct CDR3 sequences, just under 9.5% of them seen only once. The same sample was also studied in work on yellow fever vaccine responses in identical twins.

Sample: CD8+ T cells sorted from blood. All receptors come from a woman aged 18-35 years in good health.

This chain joins TRBV20-1 and TRBJ2-5; 8 nucleotides match TRBD2. This CDR3 has 14 residues. The germline gives CDR1 DFQATT, CDR2 SNEGSKA (reference sequence). Trimming at V came to 1 base and at J to 5 bases, leaving 6 bases not matched to a gene. The CDR3 nucleotides read TGCAGTGCTAGAGGTAGCGGGGATATGGAGACCCAGTACTTC. Its translation: CSARGSGDMETQYF.

This sequence joins TRBV9 and TRBJ1-2; D might be TRBD1 (6 bases). Germline V gene data show CDR1 as SGDLS and CDR2 as YYNGEE. The CDR3 loop spans 15 amino acids. V gave up 2 bases and J gave up 3 bases, with 14 bases separating them. CDR3: CASSVGAQGDYGYTF. In nucleotides, the CDR3 is TGTGCCAGCAGCGTTGGAGCACAGGGAGACTATGGCTACACCTTC.

This clonotype was recorded many times. The chain recombines TRBV11-1 with TRBJ2-7; 15 bases align to TRBD2. Germline V CDR1 and CDR2: SGHAT, FQDESV (reference sequence). The CDR3 extends over 18 amino acids. The V and J ends lost 5 bases and 0 bases, in that order; junction bases with no gene match: 8. The CDR3 DNA reads as TGTGCCAGCAGCCCGCCGCGGACTAGCGGGAGGGACTCCTACGAGCAGTACTTC. Translated: CASSPPRTSGRDSYEQYF.

The V gene is TRBV20-1, the J gene TRBJ2-3; possible D gene TRBD2, 5 bases. The CDR3 has 14 amino acids. The germline CDR1 and CDR2 sequences are DFQATT and SNEGSKA (reference sequence). V lost 2 bases and J 6 bases, leaving 15 bases between the germline ends. CDR3 residues: CSARILGSMDTQYF. CDR3 DNA sequence: TGCAGTGCTAGAATACTAGGTAGTATGGATACGCAGTATTTT.

This clonotype was recorded a few times. The chain employs TRBV4-2 and TRBJ2-7; D call uncertain. Germline V gene sequence: CDR1 LGHNA, CDR2 YNFKEQ. The CDR3 has 14 amino acids. Trimming cost V 6 bases and J 3 bases, with 15 bases left between them. The CDR3 DNA follows: TGTGCCAGCAGTCCTTTGGATGATAGCTACGAGCAGTACTTC. Amino acids: CASSPLDDSYEQYF.

The V call is TRBV7-9, the J call TRBJ2-2; 7 bases are shared with TRBD1. V lost 5 bases to trimming and J lost 1 base; unmatched junction nucleotides: 10. The CDR3 covers 17 residues. The V gene's germline CDR1 is SEHNR and CDR2 FQNEAQ (reference sequence). The CDR3 DNA sequence: TGTGCCAGCAGCGACCCTTACAGGGGAGAGAACACCGGGGAGCTGTTTTTT. This encodes CASSDPYRGENTGELFF.

This clonotype has a handful of counts. This chain connects TRBV6-2 or TRBV6-3 to TRBJ2-2; tentatively, D is TRBD1 or TRBD2 (6 bases each). Germline CDR1 MNHEY, CDR2 SVGEGT. The CDR3 has 15 residues. V dropped 3 bases and J dropped 6 bases, with 14 bases sitting between them. CDR3: CASSYQGRYAGELFF. The CDR3 region has the DNA TGTGCCAGCAGTTATCAGGGGAGGTACGCCGGGGAGCTGTTTTTT.

This clonotype was counted at least ten times. The V and J genes are TRBV7-9 and TRBJ2-5, with D unresolved. V lost 7 bases and J lost 3, with 21 bases in between. The germline gives CDR1 SEHNR, CDR2 FQNEAQ (reference sequence). The CDR3 totals 16 residues. The DNA of the CDR3 is TGTGCCAGCACCGACCTGGCTAAGGGAATAGAAGAGACCCAGTACTTC. It is translated as CASTDLAKGIEETQYF. The full variable domain, its missing parts supplied by reference TRBV7-9 and TRBJ2-5, is DTGVSQNPRHKITKRGQNVTFRCDPISEHNRLYWYRQTLGQGPEFLTYFQNEAQLEKSRLLSDRFSAERPKGSFSTLEIQRTEQGDSAMYLCASTDLAKGIEETQYFGPGTRLLVL.

This clonotype was counted ten times or more. The chain combines TRBV12-3 or TRBV12-4 with TRBJ2-2; no clear D gene. The CDR3 totals 12 residues. Trimming took off 3 bases at V and 6 bases at J, with 5 bases between the two ends. The CDR3 DNA sequence: TGTGCCAGCAGTTTTTTGCCCGGGGAGCTGTTTTTT. Protein sequence: CASSFLPGELFF.

This clonotype occurred a few times. The chain combines TRBV20-1 with TRBJ2-7; D might be TRBD1 (6 bases). Between the trimmed V and J ends, which lost 5 bases and 2 bases, there was a span of 13 bases. The germline V gene encodes CDR1 DFQATT and CDR2 SNEGSKA (reference sequence). CDR3 size: 13 residues. For the CDR3, the DNA is TGCAGTGCTTCTGACAGGATAGCCTACGAGCAGTACTTC. It is translated as CSASDRIAYEQYF.

This clonotype was counted only a few times. The chain has TRBV6-4 and TRBJ2-1; D possibly corresponds to TRBD2 (6 bases). The length of the CDR3 is 16 residues. CDR1 is MRHNA, CDR2 SNTAGT, per germline. The V gene lost 0 bases and the J gene lost 2 bases, with 11 bases spanning the gap. The chain's CDR3 is CASSDSSRGTYNEQFF. CDR3 nucleotides: TGTGCCAGCAGTGACTCCTCGCGGGGTACCTACAATGAGCAGTTCTTC.

This clonotype was counted a few times. The rearrangement uses TRBV3-1 and TRBJ2-3; 11 nucleotides match TRBD2. Looked up from germline, CDR1 is LGHDT and CDR2 is YNNKEL (reference sequence). The J segment lost 10 bases and the V segment lost 0 bases, leaving 12 bases of the junction unmatched. The CDR3 extends over 17 amino acids. CDR3: CASSQEKESSGGSPQYF. The CDR3 region has the DNA TGTGCCAGCAGCCAAGAAAAGGAGTCTAGCGGGGGGTCCCCGCAGTATTTT.

Only a few counts were recorded for this clonotype. The rearrangement joins TRBV27 to TRBJ2-7; D tentatively reads TRBD1 or TRBD2 (5 bases each). Trimming pared 4 bases from V and 1 base from J, leaving 23 bases between. Looked up from germline, CDR1 is MNHEY and CDR2 is SMNVEV (reference sequence). The length of the CDR3 is 18 residues. The CDR3 DNA follows: TGTGCCAGCAGTTCCGCCCCCCTCCCCGGGACCGAATCCTACGAGCAGTACTTC. It codes for CASSSAPLPGTESYEQYF.

Comment on this clonotype: It is unclear where the CDR3 begins or ends on the DNA, so no DNA is shown, and the CDR3 is as TCRdb lists it. The chain employs TRBV25-1 and TRBJ2-2; the table gives TRBD1 as D, unverified against the DNA. CDR1 is MGHDK, CDR2 SYGVNS, per germline. Including both end residues, the CDR3 is 17 amino acids long. CDR3 amino acids: CASSDPNRGHTGELFFF.

This chain links TRBV6-4 with TRBJ1-6; D unclear. The CDR3 consists of 16 residues. The germline V gene encodes CDR1 MRHNA and CDR2 SNTAGT. V lost 8 bases, J lost 4 bases, and 18 bases lay in between. CDR3 in DNA: TGTGCCAGCCGCCCGGAGGCAGGAGAGTATAATTCACCCCTCCACTTT. Encoded protein: CASRPEAGEYNSPLHF.

In its sample, this clonotype was seen many times. The chain carries TRBV6-1 and TRBJ1-2; tentatively, D is TRBD1 (5 bases). CDR3 length equals 14 residues. The V and J ends lost 4 bases and 7 bases respectively, with 16 bases between them. Germline CDR1 reads MNHNS; CDR2 reads SASEGT. The CDR3 nucleotides are TGTGCCAGCAGTGCCGGGAGGGACGTCCTTGGCTACACCTTC. Protein product: CASSAGRDVLGYTF.

This clonotype occurred a few times. This chain uses TRBV12-3 or TRBV12-4 with TRBJ2-7; 10 nucleotides align to TRBD1. The CDR3 is 15 residues long. Trimming cost V 3 bases and J 1 base; bases outside gene matches: 3. The CDR3 DNA sequence: TGTGCCAGCAGTTTCTGGGACAGGGGATCCTACGAGCAGTACTTC. Translating it yields CASSFWDRGSYEQYF.

This sequence joins TRBV7-9 and TRBJ2-1, with a tentative D call TRBD1 (6 bases). The germline V and J ends were trimmed by 5 bases and 8 bases, with 22 bases remaining between them. From germline, CDR1 is SEHNR and CDR2 FQNEAQ (reference sequence). The CDR3 totals 16 residues. CDR3 residues: CASSQSSTLWGHEQFF. The CDR3 DNA follows: TGTGCCAGCAGCCAGTCCTCGACTCTTTGGGGGCATGAGCAGTTCTTC.

This clonotype was seen many times. The chain carries TRBV4-3 and TRBJ2-1; a weak D match, TRBD1 (6 bases). Germline V CDR1 and CDR2: LGHNA, YSLEER. The V and J ends lost 3 bases and 2 bases respectively, with 17 bases between them. There are 17 residues in the CDR3. This chain's CDR3 is CASSHLVYTGPYNEQFF. The CDR3 nucleotides read TGCGCCAGCAGCCACTTGGTATACACAGGGCCCTACAATGAGCAGTTCTTC.

This clonotype has only a few counts. The chain carries TRBV24-1 and TRBJ1-4; 9 bases are a match to TRBD1. Trimming at V came to 7 bases and at J to 8 bases, leaving 4 bases not matched to a gene. The V gene's germline CDR1 is KGHDR and CDR2 SFDVKD. The CDR3 covers 13 residues. The CDR3 DNA reads TGTGCCACCAGACAGGGGGCGGAGGAAAAACTGTTTTTT. This gives the protein CATRQGAEEKLFF.

There are a few counts of this clonotype. The V and J genes are TRBV2 and TRBJ2-1, with D possibly matching TRBD2 (5 bases). V was clipped by 7 bases and J by 2 bases, with 15 bases between them. Germline CDR1 reads SNHLY; CDR2 reads FYNNEI. CDR3 length: 15 amino acids. CDR3 in amino acids: CASKGSGPAYNEQFF. CDR3 nucleotide sequence: TGTGCCAGCAAAGGAAGCGGCCCCGCCTACAATGAGCAGTTCTTC.

This sequence joins TRBV3-1 and TRBJ2-7; 11 nucleotides agree with TRBD2. V gave up 3 bases and J gave up 1 base; unmatched junction bases: 8. Germline V lookup: CDR1 LGHDT, CDR2 YNNKEL (reference sequence). The CDR3 extends over 17 amino acids. Written as DNA, the CDR3 is TGTGCCAGCAGCCACGGGACTAGCGGACGACTTTCCTACGAGCAGTACTTC. It yields the protein CASSHGTSGRLSYEQYF.

There are many counts of this clonotype. The chain couples TRBV7-8 to TRBJ2-1; 13 positions agree with TRBD2. The trim removed 1 base at V and 0 bases at J, leaving 3 bases unmatched. The CDR3 spans 18 residues. The germline gives CDR1 SGHVS, CDR2 FQNEAQ. CDR3 sequence reads: CASSLDGLAGASYNEQFF. The DNA of the CDR3 is TGTGCCAGCAGCTTAGATGGACTAGCGGGAGCCTCCTACAATGAGCAGTTCTTC.

This clonotype has a count of ten or more. The chain recombines TRBV9 with TRBJ2-5; D gene unclear. CDR3 length: 14 residues. V shed 4 bases and J shed 5 bases, with 15 bases lying between them. In germline, CDR1 is SGDLS, CDR2 YYNGEE. The CDR3 region is CASSPYNSHETQYF. Here the CDR3 DNA reads TGTGCCAGCAGCCCCTATAACAGTCACGAGACCCAGTACTTC.

This clonotype was detected only a few times. The V gene is TRBV5-1, the J gene TRBJ2-7; possibly TRBD2 for D (6 bases). CDR1 is SGHRS and CDR2 is YFSETQ in the germline V gene. The CDR3 is made up of 13 amino acids. V shed 6 bases and J shed 5 bases, with 15 bases lying between them. CDR3 bases: TGCGCCAGCACCCTCGCGGCGGGGAACGAGCAGTACTTC. Encoded protein: CASTLAAGNEQYF.

This clonotype has just a few counts. The genes are TRBV11-2 and TRBJ2-7; tentative D call: TRBD1 (8 bases). Germline values: CDR1 SGHAT, CDR2 FQNNGV. V was cut by 1 base and J by 1 base, with 14 bases left in between. The CDR3 length is 16 residues. In DNA form, the CDR3 reads TGTGCCAGCAGCTTAGGACAGGGGAGGGGGTCCTACGAGCAGTACTTC. Its protein is CASSLGQGRGSYEQYF.

This clonotype has at least ten counts. The rearrangement links TRBV7-8 to TRBJ2-3; D might be TRBD1 (5 bases). The CDR3 sequence is 14 residues long. Germline CDR1 is SGHVS and CDR2 is FQNEAQ. V lost 5 bases and J 2 bases, leaving 11 bases between the germline ends. Here the CDR3 reads CASSLRGSTDTQYF. The CDR3 coding sequence is TGTGCCAGCAGCCTAAGGGGTTCCACAGATACGCAGTATTTT.

The chain joins TRBV28 to TRBJ2-5; D might be TRBD1 (5 bases). The CDR3 extends over 13 amino acids. Germline CDR1 is MDHEN and CDR2 is SYDVKM. V dropped 2 bases and J dropped 5 bases, with 9 bases sitting between them. CDR3 in amino acids: CASSLQGWETQYF. DNA of the CDR3: TGTGCCAGCAGTTTACAGGGTTGGGAGACCCAGTACTTC.

This clonotype appeared a single time. The chain carries TRBV4-1 and TRBJ2-7; the D gene is possibly TRBD2 (6 bases). The CDR3 loop spans 15 amino acids. V lost 3 bases and J 1 base, leaving 13 bases between the germline ends. Per the germline V gene, CDR1 is MGHRA and CDR2 is YSYEKL. The CDR3 protein is CASSQSGDSSYEQYF. The CDR3 coding sequence is TGCGCCAGCAGCCAGTCGGGAGACAGTTCCTACGAGCAGTACTTC.

The chain couples TRBV24-1 to TRBJ2-1; 9 nucleotides line up with TRBD2. Trimming at V came to 5 bases and at J to 10 bases, leaving 5 bases not matched to a gene. CDR1 and CDR2 from the germline V gene are KGHDR and SFDVKD. This CDR3 contains 13 residues. CDR3 sequence: CATSVIAGVEQFF. CDR3 sequence (DNA): TGTGCCACCAGTGTAATAGCGGGAGTGGAGCAGTTCTTC.